This T cell receptor beta chain was sequenced during a study of CXCR3-negative and CXCR3-positive naive CD8 T cells. In the study overall: Approximately 130 million TRB reads were obtained in total, which works out to about 1.5 +/- 0.3 million per library.

General study results and limits: Naive CXCR3-positive and CXCR3-negative cells shared TRBV-TRBJ usage; memory cells diverged. In both naive subsets diversity was comparably high, whereas memory CD8+ cells showed much lower diversity. A higher hydrophobicity marked the TRB CDR3s of CXCR3-positive naive cells versus CXCR3-negative naive cells.

The CDR3 extends over 16 amino acids. The V gene's germline CDR1 is MGHDK and CDR2 SYGVNS. With regard to this clonotype: Its antigen is as yet unknown.

UMI-tagged TRB cDNA libraries were built via 5' RACE. One entry per CDR3 protein, without DNA, is what TCRdb gives after re-calling the 5' RACE reads. With some 120,000 distinct CDR3 sequences in the sample, the ten largest clones hold under 0.75%. CD45RO-CCR7+CD27+CD95- expression identified naive CD8+ T cells. This receptor was taken from a human donor in good health. Some clones in this sample may be carry-over from other donors' samples. The rearrangement joins TRBV25-1 to TRBJ2-7. Source material: naive CXCR3+ CD8+ T cells from blood. Stated subset: CD45RO-CCR7+CD27+CD95- naive CD8+ T cells expressing CXCR3 (TNR3+). CDR3 loop: CASSEYLGSFSYEQYF.